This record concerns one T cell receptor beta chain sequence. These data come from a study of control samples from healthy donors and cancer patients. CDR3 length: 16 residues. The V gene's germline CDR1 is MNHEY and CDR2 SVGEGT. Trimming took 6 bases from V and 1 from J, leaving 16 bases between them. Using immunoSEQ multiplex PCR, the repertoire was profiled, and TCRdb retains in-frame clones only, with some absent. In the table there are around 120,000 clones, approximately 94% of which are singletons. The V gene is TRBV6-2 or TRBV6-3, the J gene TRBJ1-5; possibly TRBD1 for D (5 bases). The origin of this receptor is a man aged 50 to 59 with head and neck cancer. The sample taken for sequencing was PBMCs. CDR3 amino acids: CASSPRQGSSNQPQHF. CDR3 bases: TGTGCCAGCAGCCCGCGGCAGGGTTCAAGCAATCAGCCCCAGCATTTT.